Sequencing of this T cell receptor (beta chain) was carried out in a study of blood T cell repertoires in COVID-19. Study summary: Some COVID-19 samples were acute and others convalescent; all came from the United States, Italy and Spain. In each case, the material was cDNA or gDNA derived from T cells, B-cell-depleted T cells, or PBMCs.

As handled by the study authors: Amplification of reference gene primers was used by the study to estimate nucleated cell counts. Data came from immunoSEQ multiplex PCR; TCRdb stores just in-frame clones and leaves some out. V, J and clone size derive from that table, while D and trimming were established from the DNA sequence. Among approximately 79,000 clones listed, around 89% were seen once. The sample was peripheral blood. This TCR was recovered from a man aged 55 to 70 with acute or convalescent COVID-19.

The CDR3 loop reads CATSDHRGLQETQYF. CDR3 DNA: TGTGCCACCAGTGACCACAGGGGACTCCAAGAGACCCAGTACTTC. The rearrangement links TRBV24-1 to TRBJ2-5; tentative D call: TRBD1 (7 bases). The CDR3 covers 15 residues. Trimming pared 4 bases from V and 1 base from J, leaving 12 bases between. Per the germline V gene, CDR1 is KGHDR and CDR2 is SFDVKD.